This T cell receptor (beta chain) was recorded in a study of T-cell memory formation after mild COVID-19. Overall study: TCR clusters showed largely donor specificity. Study observations and caveats: Clones shrinking from day 15 to 85 showed even CD4/CD8 mixes; later expanders tilted CD4+.

The V and J ends lost 0 bases and 5 bases respectively, with 10 bases between them. Germline V CDR1 and CDR2: SGDLS, YYNGEE. This CDR3 is built from 14 residues. To note about this clonotype: What it binds is not known.

Amplification by 5'RACE using constant-segment primers produced TCR alpha and TCR beta cDNA libraries that carried sample barcodes and UMIs. Each CDR3 protein gets one entry after TCRdb re-called the 5' RACE reads with MiXCR. The profile shows about 130,000 distinct CDR3 sequences, 17% of them singletons. The material sequenced was PBMCs or a T cell subset sorted from them (not recorded which). The gene calls are TRBV9 and TRBJ2-3; D is undetermined. This receptor was taken from a man between 18 and 29 years old who had mild COVID-19 (a few samples of this study predate the infection). Cell type and time point are not known. CDR3 residues: CASSVAAREDTQYF. For the CDR3, the DNA is TGTGCCAGCAGCGTAGCCGCAAGGGAAGATACGCAGTATTTT.